One sample yielded the 12 T cell receptor beta chains listed below, sequenced in a study of cytomegalovirus exposure and HLA in healthy donors (TCRdb year 2017). The protocol used for the library was the immunoSEQ multiplex PCR assay. A mixture of 60 forward primers for TCR Vbeta segments and 13 reverse primers for TCR Jbeta segments was used in the multiplex PCR. This immuneACCESS table, as held by TCRdb, lists in-frame sequences with V and J called but not all clones. Of the missing ones, under half trace to an unresolved V gene in checked studies; the others have no known cause. In this sample's table one finds about 79,000 clones. About 4.6% of the sample lies in the top ten. Sample: PBMCs. These TCRs come from a man aged 25-40 years in good health and CMV-seronegative.

The J gene is TRBJ2-5, the V gene TRBV19; perhaps TRBD2 as D (6 bases). CDR1 is LNHDA and CDR2 is SQIVND in the germline V gene (reference sequence). The CDR3 covers 15 residues. V was clipped by 5 bases and J by 5 bases, with 18 bases between them. The CDR3 loop reads CASSAGLTRRETQYF. In nucleotides, the CDR3 is TGTGCCAGTAGTGCGGGACTTACGAGGAGGGAGACCCAGTACTTC.

This chain connects TRBV6-1 to TRBJ2-7; TRBD2 matches 9 bases. V was clipped by 0 bases and J by 6 bases; unmatched bases: 9. CDR1 is MNHNS and CDR2 is SASEGT in the germline V gene. This CDR3 is built from 16 residues. CDR3 sequence: CASSEAHGLAGFEQYF. The CDR3 DNA reads TGTGCCAGCAGTGAAGCACATGGTCTAGCGGGATTCGAGCAGTACTTC.

This rearrangement joins TRBV7-2 to TRBJ2-5; 15 positions agree with TRBD2. The germline gives CDR1 SGHTA, CDR2 FQGNSA. The trim removed 5 bases at V and 9 bases at J, leaving 4 bases unmatched. The CDR3 spans 14 residues. CDR3 nucleotides: TGTGCCAGCAGCCAGGGACTAGCGGGAGGCGCCCAGTACTTC. Protein sequence: CASSQGLAGGAQYF.

The chain has TRBV19 and TRBJ1-6; D may be TRBD1 (5 bases). Deletions cut 1 base from V and 8 bases from J, with 12 bases between. CDR3 length: 15 residues. CDR1 is LNHDA and CDR2 is SQIVND in the germline V gene (reference sequence). Here the CDR3 reads CASSIVSGKDSPLHF. The CDR3 DNA sequence: TGTGCCAGTAGTATAGTATCAGGGAAGGATTCACCCCTCCACTTT. Together with reference TRBV19 and TRBJ1-6, the CDR3 gives the full variable domain: DGGITQSPKYLFRKEGQNVTLSCEQNLNHDAMYWYRQDPGQGLRLIYYSQIVNDFQKGDIAEGYSVSREKKESFPLTVTSAQKNPTAFYLCASSIVSGKDSPLHFGNGTRLTVT.

The rearrangement links TRBV13 to TRBJ1-6, with no clear D. The CDR3 totals 17 residues. Germline V CDR1 and CDR2: PRHDT, FYEKMQ (reference sequence). V was trimmed by 6 bases and J by 0 bases, leaving 15 bases between them. The CDR3 protein is CASSFQSESSYNSPLHF. CDR3 in DNA: TGTGCCAGCAGTTTCCAGTCGGAGAGCTCCTATAATTCACCCCTCCACTTT.

This chain links TRBV19 with TRBJ2-2, with 10 bases matching TRBD2. The CDR3 is 16 residues long. The germline V gene encodes CDR1 LNHDA and CDR2 SQIVND (reference sequence). V lost 4 bases to trimming and J lost 10 bases; unmatched junction nucleotides: 12. CDR3 nucleotides: TGTGCCAGTAGTACCAGGGGAGGACTAGCGGCCGCGGAGCTGTTTTTT. Its protein product is CASSTRGGLAAAELFF.

The gene calls are TRBV5-4 and TRBJ1-6; D unclear. This CDR3 is 12 amino acids long. V was pared by 4 bases and J by 5 bases, with 4 bases between. CDR1 and CDR2 (germline): SGHNT, YYREEE (reference sequence). The CDR3 region has the DNA TGTGCCAGCAGCCTAAATAATTCACCCCTCCACTTT. This translates into CASSLNNSPLHF.

The chain joins TRBV18 to TRBJ2-3; 7 bases agree with TRBD1. J gave up 1 base and V 0 bases, and 4 bases lay outside the gene matches. The CDR3 is 16 residues long. The germline V gene has CDR1 KGHSH and CDR2 LQKENI. The CDR3 spells CASSPPKGAGTDTQYF. The CDR3 bases are TGTGCCAGCTCACCACCGAAGGGGGCGGGCACAGATACGCAGTATTTT.

The chain employs TRBV7-8 and TRBJ1-1; D remains ambiguous. The germline V gene has CDR1 SGHVS and CDR2 FQNEAQ. Trimming shortened V by 8 bases and J by 3 bases, and 16 bases separated the two germline ends. The CDR3 covers 14 residues. CDR3 region: CASSRLTADTEAFF. The CDR3 nucleotides are TGTGCCAGCTCACGGTTGACCGCGGACACTGAAGCTTTCTTT.

The chain has TRBV5-4 and TRBJ2-7; 7 nucleotides align to TRBD1. There are 12 residues in the CDR3. Germline lookup yields CDR1 SGHNT and CDR2 YYREEE (reference sequence). V lost 4 bases and J lost 6; bases outside the gene matches: 4. The CDR3 DNA reads TGTGCCAGCAGCCGACAGGGTTCCGAGCAGTACTTC. Translation: CASSRQGSEQYF. The entire variable domain, with the rest obtained from reference TRBV5-4 and TRBJ2-7, is as follows: ETGVTQSPTHLIKTRGQQVTLRCSSQSGHNTVSWYQQALGQGPQFIFQYYREEENGRGNFPPRFSGLQFPNYSSELNVNALELDDSALYLCASSRQGSEQYFGPGTRLTVT.

The genes are TRBV5-4 and TRBJ1-1; 8 bases are a match to TRBD1. V trimming: 9 bases; J trimming: 4 bases; junction bases outside the gene matches: 8. Germline CDR1 and CDR2: SGHNT and YYREEE (reference sequence). The CDR3 loop spans 13 amino acids. In DNA form, the CDR3 reads TGTGCCATCTCCCGGACAGGGAGCACTGAAGCTTTCTTT. Residues: CAISRTGSTEAFF.

The V call is TRBV2, the J call TRBJ1-2; 9 positions match TRBD1. Germline lookup yields CDR1 SNHLY and CDR2 FYNNEI. This CDR3 has 15 residues. V gave up 6 bases and J gave up 3 bases; unmatched junction bases: 8. CDR3 in DNA: TGTGCCAGCAGCGCACCGGGACAGGGTGACTATGGCTACACCTTC. It translates to CASSAPGQGDYGYTF.